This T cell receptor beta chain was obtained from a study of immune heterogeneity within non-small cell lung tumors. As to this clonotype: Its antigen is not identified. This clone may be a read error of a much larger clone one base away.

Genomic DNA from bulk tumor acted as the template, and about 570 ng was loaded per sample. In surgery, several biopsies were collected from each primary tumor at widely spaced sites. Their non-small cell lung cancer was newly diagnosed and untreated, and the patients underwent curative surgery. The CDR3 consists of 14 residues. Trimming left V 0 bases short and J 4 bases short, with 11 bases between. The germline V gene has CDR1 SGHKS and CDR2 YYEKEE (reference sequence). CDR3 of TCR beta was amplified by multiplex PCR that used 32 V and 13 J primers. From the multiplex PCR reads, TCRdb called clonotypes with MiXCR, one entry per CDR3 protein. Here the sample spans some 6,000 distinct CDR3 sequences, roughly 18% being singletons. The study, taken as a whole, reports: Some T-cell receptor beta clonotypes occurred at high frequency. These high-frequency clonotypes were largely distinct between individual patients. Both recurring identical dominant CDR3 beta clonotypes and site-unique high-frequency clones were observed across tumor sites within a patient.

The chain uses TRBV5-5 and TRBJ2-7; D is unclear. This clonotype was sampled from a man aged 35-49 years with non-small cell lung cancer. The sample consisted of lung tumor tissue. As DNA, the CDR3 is TGTGCCAGCAGCTTGGGAGCGACCCAATACGAGCAGTACTTC. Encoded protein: CASSLGATQYEQYF.